This T cell receptor (beta chain) was profiled in a study of neurological immune-mediated disorders. Synthesis of cDNA used 5'RACE (with 10-nucleotide random UMIs). TCRdb analysed the 5' RACE reads with MiXCR anew, one entry per CDR3 protein. Among 50,000 to 60,000 distinct CDR3 sequences listed, about 4.2% were seen once. This clonotype appeared many times. The antigen remains undetermined. This CDR3 contains 13 residues. V lost 6 bases, J lost 6 bases, and 12 bases lay in between. The V gene's germline CDR1 is SGHRS and CDR2 YFSETQ. Notes on the study in general: The study found no CDR3 amino acid sequences shared by expanded clones across subjects, suggesting private repertoires in all groups.

This receptor was taken from a woman between 40 and 50 years old with multiple sclerosis. Material: CD4+ T cells from blood. This chain links TRBV5-1 with TRBJ1-4, with D possibly being TRBD1 (5 bases). The CDR3 spells CASNWGTYEKLFF. The CDR3 coding sequence is TGCGCCAGCAACTGGGGCACCTATGAAAAACTGTTTTTT.